This T cell receptor beta chain comes out of a study of low-dose radiotherapy and immunotherapy resistance in tumors. Study at large: Ipilimumab 1 mg/kg every six weeks, together with nivolumab 240 mg every two weeks, was given intravenously to patients.

This clonotype was counted many times. V was clipped by 6 bases and J by 3 bases, with 18 bases between them. In germline, CDR1 is MDHEN, CDR2 SYDVKM. This CDR3 spans 15 amino acids. Time point noted: before trial treatment. cDNA synthesis used a TRAV/TRBV-specific primer set for both chains. TCRs underwent 15 to 25 PCR cycles of amplification with a constant-region primer and V-primer adapter. TCRdb recomputed calls from the reads with MiXCR, one row per CDR3 protein. The data show some 82,000 distinct CDR3 sequences, with 18% seen just once and around 6.1% held by the top ten. This TCR was sampled from a male donor with prostate cancer. The chain joins TRBV28 to TRBJ2-7; D gene unclear. The sample in question was PBMCs, obtained before treatment. As DNA, the CDR3 is TGTGCCAGCAGAAGGGCGTTTAACCCCTTCTACGAGCAGTACTTC. Translating it yields CASRRAFNPFYEQYF.